This T cell receptor beta chain is drawn from a study of blood T cells in healthy people across ages. This clonotype came up many times. With a J-beta primer mix and a sample-barcoded 5' primer, a second PCR ran roughly 6 to 11 cycles. Each cDNA molecule was tagged by a template-switch adaptor with 12 random nucleotides. TCRdb used MiXCR to reprocess the 5' RACE reads, holding one entry per CDR3 protein. Here the sample spans approximately 690,000 distinct CDR3 sequences, 58% being singletons. V lost 4 bases and J lost 0, with 10 bases in between. Germline V gene sequence: CDR1 LGHDT, CDR2 YNNKEL (reference sequence). The CDR3 runs 15 residues.

This TCR came from a man in his fifties or sixties in good health. Specimen: blood. The chain couples TRBV3-1 to TRBJ2-1, with D possibly matching TRBD1 (5 bases). The CDR3 loop reads CASSPTVHSYNEQFF. CDR3 coding DNA: TGTGCCAGCAGCCCGACAGTGCACTCCTACAATGAGCAGTTCTTC.